The 22 T cell receptor beta chains below were found in one sample sequenced in a study of identical twins. TCRdb itself ran the 5' RACE reads through MiXCR, one entry per CDR3 protein. This repertoire shows 280,000 or so distinct CDR3 sequences, about 8.3% found once; its top ten account for over 2%. This sample was also put to use in a study of yellow fever vaccine responses in identical twins.

The sequencing sample was made of memory (CD45RO+) T cells sorted from blood. Source of these receptors: a woman younger than 35 in good health.

The sample holds many counts of this clonotype. The chain joins TRBV5-1 to TRBJ1-2; D is unclear. Trimming left V 0 bases short and J 5 bases short, with 8 bases between. Germline values: CDR1 SGHRS, CDR2 YFSETQ. This CDR3 is 13 amino acids long. The CDR3 DNA sequence: TGCGCCAGCAGCTTGGGCCAGCCGTATGGCTACACCTTC. Amino acids: CASSLGQPYGYTF.

The chain combines TRBV7-7 with TRBJ1-2, with 8 bases aligning to TRBD1. The V and J ends lost 7 bases and 6 bases, in that order; junction bases with no gene match: 7. The germline V gene has CDR1 SSHAT and CDR2 FNYEAQ (reference sequence). This CDR3 contains 13 residues. The CDR3, as DNA: TGTGCCAGCACCCCGGACAGGGCACATGGCTACACCTTC. Protein sequence: CASTPDRAHGYTF.

This clonotype was observed at least ten times. This chain links TRBV28 with TRBJ2-1, with TRBD2 as a possible D gene (6 bases). V lost 8 bases, J lost 2 bases, and 16 bases lay in between. The CDR3 loop spans 15 amino acids. From germline, CDR1 is MDHEN and CDR2 SYDVKM. CDR3 in amino acids: CASYRSGVTYNEQFF. The CDR3 DNA follows: TGTGCCAGCTATCGCTCGGGGGTAACCTACAATGAGCAGTTCTTC.

The rearrangement links TRBV3-1 to TRBJ1-2; D possibly corresponds to TRBD1 (5 bases). The germline gives CDR1 LGHDT, CDR2 YNNKEL (reference sequence). CDR3 size: 14 residues. Trimming took 7 bases from V and 0 from J, leaving 12 bases between them. The CDR3 spells CASTDGGSNYGYTF. Here the CDR3 DNA reads TGTGCCAGCACCGACGGGGGATCTAACTATGGCTACACCTTC.

This clonotype was observed a handful of times. V gene TRBV27 combines with J gene TRBJ2-7; TRBD2 agrees at 7 bases. Germline CDR1 is MNHEY and CDR2 is SMNVEV (reference sequence). V lost 6 bases, J lost 4 bases, and 3 bases stayed unmatched. The CDR3 spans 12 residues. The CDR3 coding sequence is TGTGCCAGCAGGCCAGCGGGGTACGAGCAGTACGTC. It translates to CASRPAGYEQYV.

This clonotype was seen a handful of times. The chain links TRBV28 to TRBJ2-4; TRBD1 aligns across 7 bases. J lost 2 bases, V lost 7 bases, and 17 bases had no gene match. CDR3 length equals 18 residues. Germline-derived CDR1 and CDR2 are MDHEN and SYDVKM. This CDR3 is CASNPRGKLVITKNIQYF. CDR3 bases: TGTGCCAGCAACCCCAGGGGGAAACTAGTTATTACCAAAAACATTCAGTACTTC.

There are a few counts of this clonotype. The chain is built from TRBV9 and TRBJ2-1; 9 bases align to TRBD2. Germline values: CDR1 SGDLS, CDR2 YYNGEE. V was pared by 1 base and J by 8 bases, with 7 bases of the junction left unmatched. The CDR3 is 15 amino acids. The CDR3, as DNA: TGTGCCAGCAGCGTAAGCGGGGGGTGGGGAGATGAGCAGTTCTTC. Protein: CASSVSGGWGDEQFF.

The chain combines TRBV20-1 with TRBJ2-2, with D possibly being TRBD2 (6 bases). Trimming removed 3 bases at V and 6 bases at J, with 14 bases between. The CDR3 runs 14 residues. In germline, CDR1 is DFQATT, CDR2 SNEGSKA (reference sequence). Written as DNA, the CDR3 is TGCAGTGCTAGCGGGAGAGGAAGTTCCGGGGAGCTGTTTTTT. Translated: CSASGRGSSGELFF.

The sample holds a few counts of this clonotype. The chain carries TRBV7-3 and TRBJ2-1, with 11 nucleotides matching TRBD2. Germline V gives CDR1 SGHTA, CDR2 FQGTGA. CDR3 length equals 18 residues. J gave up 0 bases and V 2 bases, and 6 bases lay outside the gene matches. The CDR3 DNA is TGTGCCAGCAGCTTAGTAGCGGGAGGGACCTACTCCTACAATGAGCAGTTCTTC. As protein: CASSLVAGGTYSYNEQFF.

The chain joins TRBV6-1 to TRBJ1-1; D perhaps matches TRBD1 (6 bases). Trimming shortened V by 6 bases and J by 4 bases, and 15 bases separated the two germline ends. The CDR3 totals 14 residues. Germline V gives CDR1 MNHNS, CDR2 SASEGT. CDR3 sequence (DNA): TGTGCCAGCAGGATAACACAGGGCCCCACTGAAGCTTTCTTT. It codes for CASRITQGPTEAFF.

This clonotype occurred a few times. V gene TRBV25-1 combines with J gene TRBJ2-1; 8 bases match TRBD2. V shed 5 bases and J 5 bases; nucleotides not matched to a gene: 2. Germline V lookup: CDR1 MGHDK, CDR2 SYGVNS. The CDR3 runs to 13 residues. The CDR3 DNA sequence: TGTGCCAGCAGTACCGGGAGGGACAATGAGCAGTTCTTC. Protein product: CASSTGRDNEQFF.

The chain combines TRBV5-6 with TRBJ2-7; D call uncertain. Trimming took off 3 bases at V and 2 bases at J, with 9 bases between the two ends. Per the germline V gene, CDR1 is SGHDT and CDR2 is YYEEEE. CDR3 size: 13 residues. The CDR3 loop is CASSSEFPYEQYF. The CDR3, as DNA: TGTGCCAGCAGCTCCGAGTTCCCCTACGAGCAGTACTTC.

V and J are TRBV6-5 and TRBJ1-2, with a tentative D call TRBD1 (5 bases). The germline V and J ends were trimmed by 3 bases and 8 bases, with 13 bases remaining between them. Germline V gene data show CDR1 as MNHEY and CDR2 as SVGAGI. The CDR3 is 13 amino acids. The CDR3 sequence is CASSYSPGDGYTF. CDR3 coding DNA: TGTGCCAGCAGTTATTCGCCCGGGGACGGCTACACCTTC.

The chain joins TRBV29-1 to TRBJ2-7, with D perhaps matching TRBD2 (6 bases). The CDR3 sequence is 13 residues long. The germline gives CDR1 SQVTM, CDR2 ANQGSEA. Trimming cost V 4 bases and J 6 bases, with 16 bases left between them. The CDR3 nucleotides read TGCAGCGTTGCCCACTACCCCGGGGGCGAGCAGTACGTC. Its translation is CSVAHYPGGEQYV.

This clonotype came up many times. V and J are TRBV4-1 and TRBJ2-5; 8 nucleotides match TRBD1. The CDR3 is made up of 14 amino acids. Germline CDR1 and CDR2: MGHRA and YSYEKL. V was clipped by 3 bases and J by 5 bases; unmatched bases: 5. This CDR3 reads CASSQTGVLETQYF. The CDR3 nucleotides read TGCGCCAGCAGCCAGACAGGGGTACTGGAGACCCAGTACTTC.

DNA for the CDR3: TGTGCCAGCAGAGGGGATGACTACGAGCAGTACTTC. It encodes CASRGDDYEQYF. The genes are TRBV2 and TRBJ2-7, with D perhaps matching TRBD1 (5 bases). CDR1 and CDR2 from the germline V gene are SNHLY and FYNNEI. This CDR3 has 12 residues. Trimming cost V 6 bases and J 3 bases, with 9 bases left between them.

This clonotype was picked up a small number of times. One junction end disagrees with the germline gene, perhaps due to a read error. CDR3 region: CASSLTDRTQAF. The DNA of the CDR3 is TGTGCCAGCAGCTTGACGGATCGTACCCAGGCTTTT. The chain combines TRBV5-6 with TRBJ1-1; D uncertain. The CDR3 covers 12 residues. From germline, CDR1 is SGHDT and CDR2 YYEEEE.

Many counts were recorded for this clonotype. The rearrangement joins TRBV4-1 to TRBJ2-7; D is possibly TRBD2 (5 bases). The CDR3 has 15 amino acids. The V gene lost 0 bases and the J gene lost 4 bases, with 13 bases spanning the gap. In germline, CDR1 is MGHRA, CDR2 YSYEKL. The CDR3 DNA reads as TGCGCCAGCAGCCAAGAGAGTGCTAGCCTATACGAGCAGTACTTC. Translating it yields CASSQESASLYEQYF.

This clonotype was seen only a few times. The CDR3, as DNA: TGTGCCAGCAGTGAATTTTGGCAGAACACCGGGGAGCTGTTTTTT. Translating it yields CASSEFWQNTGELFF. This chain joins TRBV2 and TRBJ2-2; D gene unclear. This CDR3 has 15 residues. V lost 2 bases, J lost 1 base, and 8 bases lay in between. From germline, CDR1 is SNHLY and CDR2 FYNNEI.

This clonotype was recorded many times. The chain uses TRBV5-1 and TRBJ2-1; 8 positions match TRBD2. The V gene end was trimmed by 4 bases and the J gene end by 0 bases; junction bases not matched to a gene: 3. Germline V gene sequence: CDR1 SGHRS, CDR2 YFSETQ. CDR3 length: 15 residues. The CDR3 here is CASSPGGGSYNEQFF. DNA of the CDR3: TGCGCCAGCAGCCCGGGGGGGGGCTCCTACAATGAGCAGTTCTTC.

In its sample, this clonotype was seen a few times. This rearrangement joins TRBV29-1 to TRBJ2-1; TRBD1 might be the D (6 bases). CDR1 is SQVTM, CDR2 ANQGSEA, per germline. V gave up 1 base and J gave up 7 bases, with 17 bases separating them. The CDR3 runs to 15 residues. The CDR3 loop is CSVEAWAGAGNEQFF. Written as DNA, the CDR3 is TGCAGCGTTGAAGCATGGGCAGGGGCCGGGAATGAGCAGTTCTTC.

This clonotype was detected many times. The chain is built from TRBV3-1 and TRBJ2-1, with D tentatively TRBD2 (5 bases). This CDR3 has 15 amino acids. CDR1 and CDR2 (germline): LGHDT, YNNKEL (reference sequence). V lost 6 bases and J 0 bases, leaving 12 bases between the germline ends. The CDR3 is CASSRTPSSYNEQFF. CDR3 coding DNA: TGTGCCAGCAGTCGGACTCCAAGCTCCTACAATGAGCAGTTCTTC.